The next 24 T cell receptor beta chains were all read from a single sample in a study of blood T cells in healthy people across ages. A second PCR of 7 to 11 cycles used a sample-barcoded 5' primer and a J-beta primer mix. A single record per CDR3 protein comes from TCRdb applying MiXCR to the 5' RACE reads. The sample shows roughly 1,700,000 distinct CDR3 sequences, 28% of them seen only once. The sample was blood. The receptors come from a young woman in good health.

This clonotype was picked up a small number of times. This chain connects TRBV27 to TRBJ2-7; D may match TRBD1 or TRBD2 (5 bases each). The CDR3 is 13 residues long. Trimming pared 5 bases from V and 2 bases from J, leaving 10 bases between. Germline V gives CDR1 MNHEY, CDR2 SMNVEV (reference sequence). CDR3: CASSDSGPYEQYF. DNA for the CDR3: TGTGCCAGCAGTGACAGCGGTCCCTACGAGCAGTACTTC.

The genes are TRBV20-1 and TRBJ1-5; a possible D gene is TRBD1 (6 bases). This CDR3 contains 15 residues. Per the germline V gene, CDR1 is DFQATT and CDR2 is SNEGSKA (reference sequence). V gave up 3 bases and J gave up 5 bases, with 17 bases separating them. CDR3 coding DNA: TGCAGTGCTAGTCGGGGGGGCCGCCTCGATCAGCCCCAGCATTTT. This translates into CSASRGGRLDQPQHF.

The table lists this clonotype with many counts. The chain couples TRBV9 to TRBJ2-7; perhaps TRBD1 as D (5 bases). This CDR3 is built from 13 residues. V was clipped by 0 bases and J by 6 bases, with 10 bases between them. Germline V gene data show CDR1 as SGDLS and CDR2 as YYNGEE. Here the CDR3 reads CASSVGSGSEQYF. For the CDR3, the DNA is TGTGCCAGCAGCGTAGGATCAGGGTCCGAGCAGTACTTC.

This chain uses TRBV7-9 with TRBJ2-5; D gene uncertain. V was trimmed by 7 bases and J by 4 bases, leaving 19 bases between them. Germline CDR1 reads SEHNR; CDR2 reads FQNEAQ (reference sequence). This CDR3 region has 15 residues. The CDR3 loop is CASTALRTGGETQYF. For the CDR3, the DNA is TGTGCCAGCACCGCCTTGAGAACTGGTGGAGAGACCCAGTACTTC.

This clonotype was detected only a few times. One junction end disagrees with the germline gene, perhaps due to a read error. This chain uses TRBV10-1 with TRBJ2-1; tentative D call: TRBD2 (6 bases). CDR3 length equals 14 residues. Germline V lookup: CDR1 WNHNN, CDR2 SYGVQD (reference sequence). CDR3 in amino acids: CASGESGVDNEQFF. Here the CDR3 DNA reads TGCGCCAGCGGTGAGTCGGGGGTCGACAATGAGCAGTTCTTC.

This clonotype came up a few times. V usage is TRBV20-1 and J usage is TRBJ2-7; TRBD1 aligns across 9 bases. Trimming cost V 4 bases and J 7 bases; bases outside gene matches: 14. Germline CDR1 is DFQATT and CDR2 is SNEGSKA (reference sequence). The CDR3 covers 15 residues. The CDR3 region is CSANPGDREGREQYF. CDR3 sequence (DNA): TGCAGTGCTAATCCTGGGGACAGGGAAGGCCGAGAGCAGTACTTC.

The rearrangement uses TRBV19 and TRBJ1-2; D not certain. The CDR3 covers 11 residues. Trimming removed 9 bases from V and 3 bases from J, with 8 bases in between. In germline, CDR1 is LNHDA, CDR2 SQIVND (reference sequence). CDR3 sequence (DNA): TGTGCCAGCGGACCCGACTATGGCTACACCTTC. This sequence encodes CASGPDYGYTF.

The chain carries TRBV5-1 and TRBJ2-7; TRBD2 aligns across 8 bases. Trimming cost V 4 bases and J 2 bases; bases outside gene matches: 5. The germline gives CDR1 SGHRS, CDR2 YFSETQ. This CDR3 region has 14 residues. This CDR3 is CASSVGLEPYEQYF. CDR3 nucleotides: TGCGCCAGCAGCGTGGGACTAGAGCCCTACGAGCAGTACTTC.

This clonotype has a single count. The CDR3 DNA follows: TGTGCCAGCTCACCGAACAGGAACGGCTACGAGCAGTACTTC. Translated, it gives CASSPNRNGYEQYF. This chain connects TRBV18 to TRBJ2-7; D perhaps matches TRBD1 (5 bases). This CDR3 is built from 14 residues. Trimming stripped 3 bases from V and 3 bases from J, with 12 bases between. Germline V gene lookup returns CDR1 KGHSH and CDR2 LQKENI.

The chain recombines TRBV12-3 or TRBV12-4 with TRBJ2-7, with 10 bases identical to TRBD2. The CDR3 runs to 15 residues. The V segment lost 5 bases and the J segment 4 bases; nucleotides outside the gene matches: 8. The CDR3 spells CASSRPLAGTYEQYF. The CDR3 DNA follows: TGTGCCAGCAGTCGACCACTAGCGGGGACTTACGAGCAGTACTTC.

This clonotype was counted between two and nine times. The chain carries TRBV10-3 and TRBJ1-1; perhaps TRBD1 as D (5 bases). The germline V gene encodes CDR1 ENHRY and CDR2 SYGVKD. The CDR3 has 16 amino acids. Deletions cut 0 bases from V and 0 bases from J, with 11 bases between. For the CDR3, the DNA is TGTGCCATCAGTGAGTCGAAGTTGGGACTGAACACTGAAGCTTTCTTT. This translates into CAISESKLGLNTEAFF.

The V call is TRBV7-9, the J call TRBJ2-7, with 7 bases identical to TRBD1. The germline CDR1 and CDR2 sequences are SEHNR and FQNEAQ (reference sequence). The CDR3 is 13 amino acids. Germline trimming cut 7 bases from V and 5 bases from J; bases unmatched to any gene: 8. CDR3 nucleotides: TGTGCCAGCACCCAGGACAGGCTCGACGAGCAGTACTTC. The encoded protein is CASTQDRLDEQYF. Using reference TRBV7-9 and TRBJ2-7 for the parts outside the CDR3, the full variable domain is DTGVSQNPRHKITKRGQNVTFRCDPISEHNRLYWYRQTLGQGPEFLTYFQNEAQLEKSRLLSDRFSAERPKGSFSTLEIQRTEQGDSAMYLCASTQDRLDEQYFGPGTRLTVT.

Remarks on this clonotype: A much more abundant neighbour one base away suggests this may be a read error. The CDR3 loop reads CSARALEDEQYF. In nucleotides, the CDR3 is TGCAGTGCTAGGGCACTAGAGGATGAGCAGTACTTC. The chain is built from TRBV20-1 and TRBJ2-5; possibly TRBD2 for D (5 bases). V lost 3 bases to trimming and J lost 11 bases, with 16 bases between them. This CDR3 region has 12 residues. Germline V CDR1 and CDR2: DFQATT, SNEGSKA (reference sequence).

Worth noting for this clonotype: One base away lies a much larger clone, so this may be a sequencing read error. The chain employs TRBV11-2 and TRBJ2-7; D remains ambiguous. This CDR3 has 15 amino acids. V was cut by 1 base and J by 9 bases, with 19 bases left in between. Germline CDR1 reads SGHAT; CDR2 reads FQNNGV. Here the CDR3 reads CASSLVSTHPFVQYF. The CDR3 region has the DNA TGTGCCAGCAGCTTAGTTTCCACCCATCCGTTTGTGCAGTACTTC.

This clonotype was observed a handful of times. This CDR3 reads CASSLTFLAGSDTQYF. Here the CDR3 DNA reads TGTGCCAGCAGCCTCACCTTTCTAGCGGGGTCAGATACGCAGTATTTT. The chain uses TRBV7-2 and TRBJ2-3; TRBD2 agrees at 9 bases. There are 16 residues in the CDR3. V gave up 5 bases and J gave up 4 bases; unmatched junction bases: 10. Germline V gives CDR1 SGHTA, CDR2 FQGNSA.

This chain uses TRBV6-1 with TRBJ2-4; unclear D gene. This CDR3 has 15 residues. Trimming left V 1 base short and J 8 bases short, with 15 bases between. Looked up from germline, CDR1 is MNHNS and CDR2 is SASEGT. CDR3 protein: CASSEDPASGDIQYF. The DNA of the CDR3 is TGTGCCAGCAGTGAAGACCCAGCGAGTGGAGACATTCAGTACTTC.

The chain employs TRBV6-1 and TRBJ2-3; no clear D. CDR1 MNHNS and CDR2 SASEGT come from the germline V gene. Trimming removed 7 bases at V and 4 bases at J, with 15 bases between. The CDR3 is 14 residues long. The CDR3 DNA is TGTGCCAGCACTATCTCTCTCGGGCCAGATACGCAGTATTTT. Translating it yields CASTISLGPDTQYF.

V and J are TRBV14 and TRBJ2-3; D might be TRBD2 (6 bases). CDR1 is SGHDN and CDR2 is FVKESK in the germline V gene. The CDR3 covers 15 residues. V lost 5 bases, J lost 4 bases, and 16 bases lay in between. CDR3 DNA sequence: TGTGCCAGCAGCTATGCGAAAGAGCGGGCAGATACGCAGTATTTT. It encodes CASSYAKERADTQYF.

This clonotype was recorded a few times. This chain uses TRBV12-3 or TRBV12-4 with TRBJ2-7, with TRBD1 matching over 9 bases. The CDR3 has 15 amino acids. J was trimmed by 6 bases and V by 5 bases; bases with no gene match: 11. The CDR3 here is CASSTQGQGDGEQYF. DNA for the CDR3: TGTGCCAGCAGTACGCAGGGACAGGGAGATGGCGAGCAGTACTTC.

This chain joins TRBV5-6 and TRBJ1-2; TRBD1 might be the D (5 bases). This CDR3 is 15 amino acids long. With 2 bases removed from V and 2 bases from J, the gap between germline ends came to 13 bases. Germline loops: CDR1 SGHDT, CDR2 YYEEEE. The CDR3 nucleotides are TGTGCCAGCAGCTTCTCCCAGGGCTTCAACTATGGCTACACCTTC. This codes for CASSFSQGFNYGYTF.

This chain links TRBV5-1 with TRBJ2-7; D is possibly TRBD2 (6 bases). The CDR3 consists of 14 residues. Per germline, CDR1 SGHRS and CDR2 YFSETQ. The V end was cut by 3 bases, the J end by 1 base, with 11 bases between. CDR3 DNA: TGCGCCAGCAGCTGGGGGGACGATTCCTACGAGCAGTACTTC. Residues: CASSWGDDSYEQYF.

This clonotype turned up a few times. The rearrangement uses TRBV6-6 and TRBJ1-6, with 8 bases identical to TRBD1. There are 15 residues in the CDR3. Germline V gene data show CDR1 as MNHNY and CDR2 as SVGAGI (reference sequence). V lost 4 bases and J lost 6; bases outside the gene matches: 5. The CDR3 nucleotides read TGTGCCAGCAGTTCCGGGACAGGAGTTAATTCACCCCTCCACTTT. It encodes CASSSGTGVNSPLHF.

The rearrangement joins TRBV29-1 to TRBJ2-7, with D possibly matching TRBD2 (5 bases). V lost 3 bases and J lost 2, with 14 bases in between. Germline lookup yields CDR1 SQVTM and CDR2 ANQGSEA. The CDR3 has 14 amino acids. DNA of the CDR3: TGCAGCGTTGACGGGAAGGATGGAACCTACGAGCAGTACTTC. The encoded protein is CSVDGKDGTYEQYF.

This clonotype was recorded many times. The chain links TRBV5-1 to TRBJ1-2; D is unresolved. CDR1 and CDR2 (germline): SGHRS, YFSETQ. The CDR3 has 14 residues. V shed 5 bases and J shed 2 bases, with 13 bases lying between them. Here the CDR3 DNA reads TGCGCCAGCAGTCCGGACGGGAGAAACTATGGCTACACCTTC. Translating it yields CASSPDGRNYGYTF.